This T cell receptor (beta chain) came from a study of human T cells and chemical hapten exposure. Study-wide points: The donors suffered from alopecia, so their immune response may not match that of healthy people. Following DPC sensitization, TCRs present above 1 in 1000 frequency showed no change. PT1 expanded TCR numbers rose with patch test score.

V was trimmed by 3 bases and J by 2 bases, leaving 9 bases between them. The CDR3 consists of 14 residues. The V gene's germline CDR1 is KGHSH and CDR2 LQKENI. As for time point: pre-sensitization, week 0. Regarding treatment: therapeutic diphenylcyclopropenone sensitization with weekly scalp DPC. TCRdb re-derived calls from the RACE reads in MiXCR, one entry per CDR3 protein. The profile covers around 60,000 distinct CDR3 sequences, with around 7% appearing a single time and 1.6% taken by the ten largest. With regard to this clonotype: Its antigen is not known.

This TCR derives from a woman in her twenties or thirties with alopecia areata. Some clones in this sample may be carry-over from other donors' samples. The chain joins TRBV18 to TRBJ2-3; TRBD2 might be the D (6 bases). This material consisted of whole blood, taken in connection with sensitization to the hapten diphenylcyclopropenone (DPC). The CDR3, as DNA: TGTGCCAGCTCACCTACGGGAGTCACAGATACGCAGTATTTT. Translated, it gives CASSPTGVTDTQYF.